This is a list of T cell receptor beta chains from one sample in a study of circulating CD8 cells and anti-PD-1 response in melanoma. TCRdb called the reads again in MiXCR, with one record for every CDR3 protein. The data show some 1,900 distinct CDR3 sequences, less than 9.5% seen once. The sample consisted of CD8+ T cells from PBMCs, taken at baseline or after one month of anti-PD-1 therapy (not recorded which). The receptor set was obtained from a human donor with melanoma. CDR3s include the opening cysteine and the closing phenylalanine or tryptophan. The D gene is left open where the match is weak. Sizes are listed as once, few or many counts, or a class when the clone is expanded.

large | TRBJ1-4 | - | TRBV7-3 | TGTGCCAGCAGCACCCACAGAGCGACTAATGAAAAACTGTTTTTT | CASSTHRATNEKLFF
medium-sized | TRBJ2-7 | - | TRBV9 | TGTGCCAGCAGCGTCGGTAGCACCTACGAGCAGTACTTC | CASSVGSTYEQYF
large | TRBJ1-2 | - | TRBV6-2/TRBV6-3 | TGTGCCAGCAGTTACTCGATGGGGGACGGCTACACCTTC | CASSYSMGDGYTF
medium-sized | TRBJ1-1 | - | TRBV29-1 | TGCAGCGGCCAGCCCACGGTGATGAACACTGAAGCTTTCTTT | CSGQPTVMNTEAFF
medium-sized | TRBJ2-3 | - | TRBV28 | TGTGCCAGCACCCCGCCGGCAGATACGCAGTATTTT | CASTPPADTQYF
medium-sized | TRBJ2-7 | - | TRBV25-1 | TGTGCCAGCAGTGGACGTACGGGGGAAGCCTACGAGCAGTACTTC | CASSGRTGEAYEQYF
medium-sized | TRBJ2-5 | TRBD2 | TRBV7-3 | TGTGCCAGCAGCCTCGGGACTAGCGGGGTGGAGACCCAGTACTTC | CASSLGTSGVETQYF
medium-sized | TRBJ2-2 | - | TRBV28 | TGTGCCAGCAAGGGGGACCTGGGGACCGGGGAGCTGTTTTTT | CASKGDLGTGELFF
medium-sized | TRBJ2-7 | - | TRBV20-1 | TGCAGTGCTAGGGAAGGCTACGAGCAGTACTTC | CSAREGYEQYF
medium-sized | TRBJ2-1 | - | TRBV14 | TGTGCCAGCAGCCAAACAGGGTTCAATGAGCAGTTCTTC | CASSQTGFNEQFF